These 7 T cell receptor beta chains came from one sample sequenced in a study of vaccination effects on CD4 cells after COVID-19 (dated by TCRdb to the early 2020s). Libraries came from the immunoSEQ multiplex PCR assay. TCRdb provides this immuneACCESS table in a form limited to in-frame rearrangements. Some clones are lacking; in checked studies, under half of them reflect an unresolved V gene, and why the rest are absent is not known. The sample yields roughly 67,000 clones; about four fifths were counted once. The ten largest clones take up about 10% of the sample. Which antigens these TCRs recognize remains unknown. In the ViraFEST assay, PBMC were stimulated with viral peptide pools, and antigen-specific CD4+ T cell clonotypes were then identified by expansion using TCR sequencing. After 10 to 11 days of culture, CD4+ T cells were isolated with the EasySep CD4+ T cell isolation kit. Healthy vaccine recipients had no prior SARS-CoV-2 infection, confirmed by negative nucleocapsid antibodies before and after vaccination.

Sequencing used CD4+ T cells from PBMCs cultured with SARS-CoV-2 spike peptides, obtained before COVID-19 vaccination. According to the study, the label for this sample's cell subset or site signals: SARS-CoV-2 spike overlapping peptide pool stimulation. The origin of the receptors is a human donor who received a COVID-19 vaccine.

The table lists this clone with a few counts. The chain couples TRBV15 to TRBJ1-1; tentatively, D is TRBD1 (5 bases). With 4 bases removed from V and 1 base from J, the gap between germline ends came to 7 bases. The germline CDR1 and CDR2 sequences are LNHNV and YYDKDF (reference sequence). The CDR3 consists of 13 residues. The chain's CDR3 is CATSKTGNTEAFF. The CDR3 DNA reads as TGTGCCACCAGCAAAACAGGGAACACTGAAGCTTTCTTT.

The chain employs TRBV29-1 and TRBJ2-2, with TRBD1 identical over 8 bases. V lost 3 bases and J lost 0; bases outside the gene matches: 12. CDR1 and CDR2 (germline): SQVTM, ANQGSEA. The CDR3 covers 18 residues. The CDR3 DNA is TGCAGCGTTGACGCCACGACAGGGGAAAGGGCGAACACCGGGGAGCTGTTTTTT. This codes for CSVDATTGERANTGELFF.

The gene calls are TRBV24-1 and TRBJ2-1; D is possibly TRBD2 (6 bases). V gave up 10 bases and J gave up 0 bases, with 12 bases separating them. This CDR3 has 14 amino acids. The germline CDR1 and CDR2 sequences are KGHDR and SFDVKD. For the CDR3, the DNA is TGTGCCACTGGGACTCCAGACTCCTACAATGAGCAGTTCTTC. It yields the protein CATGTPDSYNEQFF.

This clone was counted only a few times. V and J are TRBV5-4 and TRBJ1-5; TRBD1 matches at 10 bases. V gave up 2 bases and J gave up 2 bases; unmatched junction bases: 1. The CDR3 contains 15 residues. Germline-derived CDR1 and CDR2 are SGHNT and YYREEE (reference sequence). DNA of the CDR3: TGTGCCAGCAGCTTTGGGACAGGGGGCAATCAGCCCCAGCATTTT. It translates to CASSFGTGGNQPQHF.

The chain combines TRBV5-1 with TRBJ2-1; 12 bases are a match to TRBD2. With V trimmed by 1 base and J by 10 bases, 3 bases remained unmatched. The CDR3 is 14 amino acids. Germline V lookup: CDR1 SGHRS, CDR2 YFSETQ. The CDR3 coding sequence is TGCGCCAGCAGCTTGCTAGCGGGGGGGCGAGAGCAGTTCTTC. It encodes CASSLLAGGREQFF. Drawing the rest from reference TRBV5-1 and TRBJ2-1, the complete variable domain is KAGVTQTPRYLIKTRGQQVTLSCSPISGHRSVSWYQQTPGQGLQFLFEYFSETQRNKGNFPGRFSGRQFSNSRSEMNVSTLELGDSALYLCASSLLAGGREQFFGPGTRLTVL.

The gene calls are TRBV5-1 and TRBJ2-5; D assignment may be TRBD1 or TRBD2 (6 bases each). CDR1 SGHRS and CDR2 YFSETQ come from the germline V gene. V lost 4 bases and J lost 5, with 15 bases in between. This CDR3 contains 14 residues. CDR3 amino acids: CASSPGRGRETQYF. CDR3 nucleotide sequence: TGCGCCAGCAGCCCCGGCCGGGGGCGTGAGACCCAGTACTTC.

The rearrangement joins TRBV5-5 to TRBJ1-1; the match to TRBD1 covers 7 bases. This CDR3 is 16 amino acids long. In germline, CDR1 is SGHKS, CDR2 YYEKEE (reference sequence). V gave up 3 bases and J gave up 0 bases; unmatched junction bases: 8. The CDR3 reads CASSSTRGAMNTEAFF. The DNA for the CDR3 is TGTGCCAGCAGCTCAACCAGGGGGGCAATGAACACTGAAGCTTTCTTT.